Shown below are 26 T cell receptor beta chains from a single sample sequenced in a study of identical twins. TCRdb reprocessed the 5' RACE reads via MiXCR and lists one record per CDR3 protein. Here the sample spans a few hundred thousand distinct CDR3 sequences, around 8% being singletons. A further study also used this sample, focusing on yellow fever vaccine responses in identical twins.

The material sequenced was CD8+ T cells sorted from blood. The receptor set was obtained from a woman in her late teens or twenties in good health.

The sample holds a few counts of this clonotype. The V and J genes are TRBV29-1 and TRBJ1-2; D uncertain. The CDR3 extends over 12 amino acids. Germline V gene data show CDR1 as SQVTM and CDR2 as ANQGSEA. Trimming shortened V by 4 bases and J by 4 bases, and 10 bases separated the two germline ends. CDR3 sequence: CSVVGAGYGYTF. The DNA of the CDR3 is TGCAGCGTTGTCGGTGCGGGCTATGGCTACACCTTC. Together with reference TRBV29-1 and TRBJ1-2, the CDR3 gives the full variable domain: SAVISQKPSRDICQRGTSLTIQCQVDSQVTMMFWYRQQPGQSLTLIATANQGSEATYESGFVIDKFPISRPNLTFSTLTVSNMSPEDSSIYLCSVVGAGYGYTFGSGTRLTVV.

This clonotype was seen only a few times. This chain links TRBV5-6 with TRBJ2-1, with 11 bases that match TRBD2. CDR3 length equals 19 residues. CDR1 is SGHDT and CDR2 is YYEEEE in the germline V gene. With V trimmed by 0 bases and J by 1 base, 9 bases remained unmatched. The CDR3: CASSLGLAGGLTSYNEQFF. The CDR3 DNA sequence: TGTGCCAGCAGCTTGGGCCTAGCGGGAGGCCTGACTTCCTACAATGAGCAGTTCTTC.

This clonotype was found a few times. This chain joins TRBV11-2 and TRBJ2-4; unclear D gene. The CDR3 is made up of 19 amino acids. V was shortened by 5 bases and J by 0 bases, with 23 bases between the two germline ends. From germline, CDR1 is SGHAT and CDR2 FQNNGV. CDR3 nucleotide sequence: TGTGCCAGCAGCCACGGACCCCTTGCTAGGCCGCTAGCCAAAAACATTCAGTACTTC. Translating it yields CASSHGPLARPLAKNIQYF.

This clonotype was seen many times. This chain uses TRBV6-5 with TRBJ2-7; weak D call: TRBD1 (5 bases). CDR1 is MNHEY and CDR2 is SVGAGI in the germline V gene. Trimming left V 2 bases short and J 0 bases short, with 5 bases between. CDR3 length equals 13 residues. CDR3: CASSYQGSYEQYF. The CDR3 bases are TGTGCCAGCAGTTACCAGGGCTCCTACGAGCAGTACTTC.

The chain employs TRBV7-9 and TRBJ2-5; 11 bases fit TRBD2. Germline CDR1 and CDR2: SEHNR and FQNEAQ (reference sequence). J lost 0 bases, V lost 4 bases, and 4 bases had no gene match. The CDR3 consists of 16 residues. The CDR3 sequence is CASSSILAGDQETQYF. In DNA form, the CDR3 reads TGTGCCAGCAGCTCCATACTAGCGGGGGACCAAGAGACCCAGTACTTC.

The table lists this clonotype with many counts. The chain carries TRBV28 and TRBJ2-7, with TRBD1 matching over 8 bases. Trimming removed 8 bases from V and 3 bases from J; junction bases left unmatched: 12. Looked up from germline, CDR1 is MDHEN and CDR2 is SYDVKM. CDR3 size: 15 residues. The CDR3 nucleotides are TGTGCCAGCTTAGACGGGACCGGACAGGGCTACGAGCAGTACTTC. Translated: CASLDGTGQGYEQYF. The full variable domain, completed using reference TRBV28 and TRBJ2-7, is DVKVTQSSRYLVKRTGEKVFLECVQDMDHENMFWYRQDPGLGLRLIYFSYDVKMKEKGDIPEGYSVSREKKERFSLILESASTNQTSMYLCASLDGTGQGYEQYFGPGTRLTVT.

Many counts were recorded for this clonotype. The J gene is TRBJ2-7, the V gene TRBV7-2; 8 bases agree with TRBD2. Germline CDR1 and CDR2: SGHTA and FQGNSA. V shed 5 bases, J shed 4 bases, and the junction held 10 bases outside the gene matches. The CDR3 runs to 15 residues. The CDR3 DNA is TGTGCCAGCAGCGTTCTGTTCGGGAGGGCTTACGAGCAGTACTTC. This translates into CASSVLFGRAYEQYF.

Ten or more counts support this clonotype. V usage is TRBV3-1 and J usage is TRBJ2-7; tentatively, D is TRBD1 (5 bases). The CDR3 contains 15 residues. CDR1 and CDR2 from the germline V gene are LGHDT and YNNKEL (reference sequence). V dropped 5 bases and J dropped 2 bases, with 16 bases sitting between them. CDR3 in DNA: TGTGCCAGCAGCGCCGACAGTCGCCTTACCTACGAGCAGTACTTC. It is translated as CASSADSRLTYEQYF.

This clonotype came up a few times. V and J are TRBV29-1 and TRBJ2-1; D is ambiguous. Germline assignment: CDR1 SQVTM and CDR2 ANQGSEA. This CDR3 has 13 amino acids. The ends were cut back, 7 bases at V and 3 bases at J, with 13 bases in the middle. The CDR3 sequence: CSAERPDYNEQFF. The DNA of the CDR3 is TGCAGCGCTGAGAGACCAGACTACAATGAGCAGTTCTTC.

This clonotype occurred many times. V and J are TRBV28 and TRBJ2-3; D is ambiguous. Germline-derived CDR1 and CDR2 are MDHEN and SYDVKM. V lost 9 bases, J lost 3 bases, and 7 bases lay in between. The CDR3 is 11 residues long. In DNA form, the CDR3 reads TGTGCCAGTACCAGTACAGATACGCAGTATTTT. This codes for CASTSTDTQYF.

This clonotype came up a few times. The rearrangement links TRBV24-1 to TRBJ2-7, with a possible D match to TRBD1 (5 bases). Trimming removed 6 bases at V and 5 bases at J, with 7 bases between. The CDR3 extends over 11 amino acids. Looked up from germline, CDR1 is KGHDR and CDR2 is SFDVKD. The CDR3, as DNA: TGTGCCACCAGTCAGGGCCACGAGCAGTACTTC. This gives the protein CATSQGHEQYF.

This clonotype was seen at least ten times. CDR3 sequence reads: CASSLVPDRVGNEQFF. CDR3 sequence (DNA): TGCGCCAGCAGCTTGGTACCCGACAGGGTTGGGAATGAGCAGTTCTTC. The V gene is TRBV5-1, the J gene TRBJ2-1; 7 bases align to TRBD1. This CDR3 contains 16 residues. V shed 0 bases, J shed 7 bases, and the junction held 10 bases outside the gene matches. Germline V gene data show CDR1 as SGHRS and CDR2 as YFSETQ.

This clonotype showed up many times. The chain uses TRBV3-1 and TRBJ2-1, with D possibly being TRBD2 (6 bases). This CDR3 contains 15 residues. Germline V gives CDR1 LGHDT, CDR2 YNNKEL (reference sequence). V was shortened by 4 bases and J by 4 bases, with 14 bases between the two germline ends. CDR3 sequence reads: CASSPRDSIYNEQFF. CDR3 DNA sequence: TGTGCCAGCAGCCCACGGGACTCAATTTACAATGAGCAGTTCTTC.

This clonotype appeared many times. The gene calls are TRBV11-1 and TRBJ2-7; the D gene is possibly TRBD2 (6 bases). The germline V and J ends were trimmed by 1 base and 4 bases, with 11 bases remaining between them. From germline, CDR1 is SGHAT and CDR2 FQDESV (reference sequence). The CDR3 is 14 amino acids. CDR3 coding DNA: TGTGCCAGCAGCTTAGTTGGAGGGGCTTACGAGCAGTACTTC. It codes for CASSLVGGAYEQYF. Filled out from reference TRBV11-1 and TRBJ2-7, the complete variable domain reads EAEVAQSPRYKITEKSQAVAFWCDPISGHATLYWYRQILGQGPELLVQFQDESVVDDSQLPKDRFSAERLKGVDSTLKIQPAELGDSAMYLCASSLVGGAYEQYFGPGTRLTVT.

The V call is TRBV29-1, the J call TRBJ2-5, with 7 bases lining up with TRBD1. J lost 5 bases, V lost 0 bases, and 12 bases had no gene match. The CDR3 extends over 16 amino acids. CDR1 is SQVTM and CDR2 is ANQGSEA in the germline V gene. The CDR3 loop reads CSVEDRSQGVYETQYF. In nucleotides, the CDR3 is TGCAGCGTTGAAGATCGATCTCAGGGGGTTTATGAGACCCAGTACTTC.

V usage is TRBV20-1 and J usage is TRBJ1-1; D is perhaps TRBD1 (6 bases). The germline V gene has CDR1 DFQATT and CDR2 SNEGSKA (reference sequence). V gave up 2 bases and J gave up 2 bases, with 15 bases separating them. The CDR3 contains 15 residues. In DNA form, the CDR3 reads TGCAGTGCTAGACCAAGGGACACCGGTAACACTGAAGCTTTCTTT. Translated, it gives CSARPRDTGNTEAFF.

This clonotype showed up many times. The CDR3 DNA sequence: TGTGCCACCAGCAGAGATAGGGGATCCCAAGAGACCCAGTACTTC. The encoded protein is CATSRDRGSQETQYF. The gene calls are TRBV15 and TRBJ2-5, with D possibly matching TRBD1 (5 bases). Germline values: CDR1 LNHNV, CDR2 YYDKDF (reference sequence). V lost 0 bases, J lost 1 base, and 9 bases lay in between. The CDR3 runs to 15 residues.

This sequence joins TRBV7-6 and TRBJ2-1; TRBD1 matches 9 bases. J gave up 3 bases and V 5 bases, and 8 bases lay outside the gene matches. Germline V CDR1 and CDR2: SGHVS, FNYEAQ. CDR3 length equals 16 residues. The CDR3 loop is CASSAPGTGSYNEQFF. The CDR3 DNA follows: TGTGCCAGCAGCGCTCCCGGGACAGGGAGCTACAATGAGCAGTTCTTC.

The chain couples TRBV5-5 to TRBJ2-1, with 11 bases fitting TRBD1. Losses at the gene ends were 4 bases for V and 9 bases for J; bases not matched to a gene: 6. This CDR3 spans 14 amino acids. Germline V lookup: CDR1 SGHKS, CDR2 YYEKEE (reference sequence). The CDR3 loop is CASSQDRGLGEQFF. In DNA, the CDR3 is TGTGCCAGCAGCCAGGACAGGGGGCTAGGTGAGCAGTTCTTC. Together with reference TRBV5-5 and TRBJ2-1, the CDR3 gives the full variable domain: DAGVTQSPTHLIKTRGQQVTLRCSPISGHKSVSWYQQVLGQGPQFIFQYYEKEERGRGNFPDRFSARQFPNYSSELNVNALLLGDSALYLCASSQDRGLGEQFFGPGTRLTVL.

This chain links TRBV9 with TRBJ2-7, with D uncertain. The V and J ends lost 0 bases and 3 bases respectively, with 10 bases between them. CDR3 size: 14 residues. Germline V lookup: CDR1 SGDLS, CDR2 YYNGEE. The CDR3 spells CASSVGVLDYEQYF. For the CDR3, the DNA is TGTGCCAGCAGCGTAGGGGTCTTGGACTACGAGCAGTACTTC.

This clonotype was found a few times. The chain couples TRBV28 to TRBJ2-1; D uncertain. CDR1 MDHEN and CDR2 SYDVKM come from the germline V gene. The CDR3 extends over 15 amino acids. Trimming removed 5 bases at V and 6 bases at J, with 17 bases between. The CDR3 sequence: CASSNRVLGINEQFF. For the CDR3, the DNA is TGTGCCAGCAGTAACCGGGTCCTAGGGATCAATGAGCAGTTCTTC. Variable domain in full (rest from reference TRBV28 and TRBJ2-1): DVKVTQSSRYLVKRTGEKVFLECVQDMDHENMFWYRQDPGLGLRLIYFSYDVKMKEKGDIPEGYSVSREKKERFSLILESASTNQTSMYLCASSNRVLGINEQFFGPGTRLTVL.

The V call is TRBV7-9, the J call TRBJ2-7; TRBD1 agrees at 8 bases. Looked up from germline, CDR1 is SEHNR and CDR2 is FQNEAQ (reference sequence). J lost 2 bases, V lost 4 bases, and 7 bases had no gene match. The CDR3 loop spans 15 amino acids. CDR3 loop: CASSWTRDRPYEQYF. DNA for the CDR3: TGTGCCAGCAGCTGGACCCGGGACAGGCCCTACGAGCAGTACTTC. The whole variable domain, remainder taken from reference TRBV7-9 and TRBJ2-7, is DTGVSQNPRHKITKRGQNVTFRCDPISEHNRLYWYRQTLGQGPEFLTYFQNEAQLEKSRLLSDRFSAERPKGSFSTLEIQRTEQGDSAMYLCASSWTRDRPYEQYFGPGTRLTVT.

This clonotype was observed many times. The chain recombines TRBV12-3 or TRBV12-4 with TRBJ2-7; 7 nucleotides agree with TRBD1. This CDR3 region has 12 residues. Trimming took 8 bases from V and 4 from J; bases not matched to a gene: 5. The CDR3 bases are TGTGCCAGCTCGACAGGGATTTACGAGCAGTACTTC. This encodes CASSTGIYEQYF.

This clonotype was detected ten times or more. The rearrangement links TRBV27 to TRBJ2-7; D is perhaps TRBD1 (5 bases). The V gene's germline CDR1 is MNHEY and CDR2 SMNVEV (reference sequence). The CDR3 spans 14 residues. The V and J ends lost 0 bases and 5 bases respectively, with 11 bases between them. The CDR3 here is CASSLSQGGHEQYF. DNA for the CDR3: TGTGCCAGCAGTTTATCGCAGGGTGGGCACGAGCAGTACTTC.

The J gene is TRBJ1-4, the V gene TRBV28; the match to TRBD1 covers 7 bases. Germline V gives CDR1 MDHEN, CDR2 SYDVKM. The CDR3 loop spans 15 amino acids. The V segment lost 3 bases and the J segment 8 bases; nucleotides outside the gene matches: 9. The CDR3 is CASSFSQGDGEKLFF. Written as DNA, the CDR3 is TGTGCCAGCAGTTTTAGCCAGGGGGATGGGGAAAAACTGTTTTTT.

CDR3 loop: CASSERTSPQETQYF. The CDR3 nucleotides read TGTGCCAGCAGTGAAAGGACTAGCCCCCAAGAGACCCAGTACTTC. The chain links TRBV2 to TRBJ2-5; TRBD2 aligns across 8 bases. The CDR3 length is 15 residues. Per the germline V gene, CDR1 is SNHLY and CDR2 is FYNNEI. With 2 bases clipped from V and 1 base from J, the junction kept 3 bases outside the gene matches.